The 16 T cell receptor beta chains below were found in one sample sequenced in a study of response to subunit inactivated influenza vaccine. TCRdb used MiXCR to reprocess the RT-PCR reads, holding one entry per CDR3 protein. The sample yields about 180,000 distinct CDR3 sequences, about 9% seen once. The starting material was non-naive T cells sorted from PBMCs, obtained on the day of vaccination. The receptors here all came from a man between 50 and 59 years old who received an inactivated influenza vaccine.

This clonotype was picked up a small number of times. The V call is TRBV19, the J call TRBJ1-5; TRBD1 aligns across 7 bases. V gave up 10 bases and J gave up 3 bases; unmatched junction bases: 6. Germline CDR1 LNHDA, CDR2 SQIVND (reference sequence). The CDR3 runs to 13 residues. This CDR3 is CATTTGFNQPQHF. CDR3 coding DNA: TGTGCCACTACGACAGGGTTCAATCAGCCCCAGCATTTT.

This clonotype turned up a few times. The chain combines TRBV28 with TRBJ1-6; D remains unclear. Germline values: CDR1 MDHEN, CDR2 SYDVKM. Trimming pared 1 base from V and 1 base from J, leaving 11 bases between. The CDR3 has 17 amino acids. The CDR3 loop reads CASSLLLRLSYNSPLHF. CDR3 sequence (DNA): TGTGCCAGCAGTTTATTATTACGGCTTTCCTATAATTCACCCCTCCACTTT.

The gene calls are TRBV6-1 and TRBJ1-5; a possible D gene is TRBD1 (5 bases). The CDR3 totals 14 residues. The V gene's germline CDR1 is MNHNS and CDR2 SASEGT. Trimming removed 3 bases at V and 2 bases at J, with 8 bases between. The CDR3 DNA reads as TGTGCCAGCAGTGACCAGGGTCGCAATCAGCCCCAGCATTTT. Its protein product is CASSDQGRNQPQHF.

The chain links TRBV6-1 to TRBJ1-5, with TRBD1 identical over 9 bases. Trimming cost V 5 bases and J 6 bases; bases outside gene matches: 8. Germline CDR1 is MNHNS and CDR2 is SASEGT. This CDR3 has 15 amino acids. The chain's CDR3 is CASSPDRGSSQPQHF. The CDR3 DNA reads TGTGCCAGCAGTCCGGACAGGGGTTCTTCTCAGCCCCAGCATTTT.

This chain uses TRBV7-9 with TRBJ2-7; TRBD2 matches at 9 bases. The CDR3 covers 15 residues. Germline V gene data show CDR1 as SEHNR and CDR2 as FQNEAQ (reference sequence). Trimming cost V 1 base and J 5 bases; bases outside gene matches: 6. The CDR3 nucleotides are TGTGCCAGCAGCTTAGTTAGCGGGAGAACCCACGAGCAGTACTTC. Amino acids: CASSLVSGRTHEQYF.

Here the CDR3 DNA reads TGTGCCAGCAGCTTAGCTTCCGGACAGGCGCGCGAAGAGCAGTACTTC. It yields the protein CASSLASGQAREEQYF. The rearrangement links TRBV7-6 to TRBJ2-7, with TRBD1 identical over 7 bases. Germline V gene sequence: CDR1 SGHVS, CDR2 FNYEAQ. This CDR3 has 16 residues. The ends lost 0 bases at V and 7 bases at J; junction bases unmatched: 12.

This rearrangement joins TRBV6-5 to TRBJ2-1; 11 positions agree with TRBD1. This CDR3 has 15 amino acids. The V gene's germline CDR1 is MNHEY and CDR2 SVGAGI. Trimming cost V 2 bases and J 9 bases; bases outside gene matches: 6. In nucleotides, the CDR3 is TGTGCCAGCAGTTACCCAGGACAGGGGGCTGGTGAGCAGTTCTTC. Translation: CASSYPGQGAGEQFF.

This clonotype showed up many times. The rearrangement links TRBV5-1 to TRBJ2-2; 9 bases are a match to TRBD2. Looked up from germline, CDR1 is SGHRS and CDR2 is YFSETQ. This CDR3 contains 15 residues. The V segment lost 4 bases and the J segment 5 bases; nucleotides outside the gene matches: 6. DNA of the CDR3: TGCGCCAGCAGCCTGACTAGCGGAGGAACCGGGGAGCTGTTTTTT. It translates to CASSLTSGGTGELFF.

This clonotype was picked up a small number of times. A much larger clone is a single base away; this may be a read error. This chain joins TRBV5-1 and TRBJ2-5, with 9 bases that match TRBD1. Germline CDR1 is SGHRS and CDR2 is YFSETQ. This CDR3 is built from 15 residues. This CDR3 is CTSAFTGGVGETQYF. The CDR3 DNA reads TGCACCAGCGCCTTTACAGGGGGCGTGGGGGAGACCCAGTACTTC.

The chain recombines TRBV18 with TRBJ2-3, with TRBD2 as a possible D gene (6 bases). Trimming shortened V by 6 bases and J by 1 base, and 20 bases separated the two germline ends. The CDR3 consists of 17 residues. The V gene's germline CDR1 is KGHSH and CDR2 LQKENI. This CDR3 reads CASSLKHLGGRTDTQYF. Here the CDR3 DNA reads TGTGCCAGCTCCCTTAAACATCTCGGGGGACGCACAGATACGCAGTATTTT.

The chain recombines TRBV7-2 with TRBJ2-7, with 8 bases lining up with TRBD2. The germline V gene has CDR1 SGHTA and CDR2 FQGNSA. The CDR3 extends over 17 amino acids. J was trimmed by 2 bases and V by 2 bases; bases with no gene match: 11. The CDR3 here is CASSLTSGSFGPYEQYF. The CDR3 DNA is TGTGCCAGCAGCTTAACCAGCGGGAGCTTCGGTCCCTACGAGCAGTACTTC.

This chain connects TRBV4-3 to TRBJ2-7; D not resolved. Trimming left V 0 bases short and J 6 bases short, with 12 bases between. This CDR3 has 14 amino acids. Germline CDR1 reads LGHNA; CDR2 reads YSLEER. This CDR3 reads CASSQEAPPSEQYF. The CDR3 DNA reads TGCGCCAGCAGCCAAGAGGCCCCCCCTAGCGAGCAGTACTTC.

The table lists this clonotype with a few counts. V usage is TRBV5-6 and J usage is TRBJ2-5, with D hard to call. Germline CDR1 and CDR2: SGHDT and YYEEEE. V was cut by 4 bases and J by 0 bases, with 13 bases left in between. CDR3 length equals 15 residues. The CDR3 sequence: CASSLQTDHQETQYF. The CDR3 DNA reads TGTGCCAGCAGCCTGCAGACGGACCACCAAGAGACCCAGTACTTC.

The chain recombines TRBV11-3 with TRBJ1-2; TRBD1 matches 8 bases. After removal of 7 bases from V and 4 bases from J, the junction contained 17 bases not matched to a gene. This CDR3 has 17 residues. Germline CDR1 is SGHNT and CDR2 is YENEEA. Written as DNA, the CDR3 is TGTGCCAGCATTCTTTTATCCCCGACAGGGGCCCTCTATGGCTACACCTTC. Its translation: CASILLSPTGALYGYTF. Supplemented by reference TRBV11-3 and TRBJ1-2, the full variable domain reads EAGVVQSPRYKIIEKKQPVAFWCNPISGHNTLYWYLQNLGQGPELLIRYENEEAVDDSQLPKDRFSAERLKGVDSTLKIQPAELGDSAVYLCASILLSPTGALYGYTFGSGTRLTVV.

This clonotype was seen only a few times. The chain links TRBV11-2 to TRBJ1-6; D is perhaps TRBD1 (6 bases). Trimming pared 1 base from V and 11 bases from J, leaving 15 bases between. Germline V lookup: CDR1 SGHAT, CDR2 FQNNGV. The CDR3 is 15 residues long. In DNA form, the CDR3 reads TGTGCCAGCAGCTTAGGGTACGGGGGCAAGACACCCCTCCACTTT. This gives the protein CASSLGYGGKTPLHF.

Many counts were recorded for this clonotype. V and J are TRBV6-2 or TRBV6-3 and TRBJ2-7; 12 bases are shared with TRBD1. V lost 2 bases to trimming and J lost 2 bases; unmatched junction nucleotides: 1. The CDR3 totals 15 residues. Germline CDR1 MNHEY, CDR2 SVGEGT. CDR3 sequence: CASSYRDRGPYEQYF. The CDR3 DNA sequence: TGTGCCAGCAGTTACCGGGACAGGGGGCCCTACGAGCAGTACTTC.